This is a list of T cell receptor beta chains from one sample in a study of T-cell reconstitution after alpha-beta-depleted transplantation in children. TCRdb independently ran MiXCR on the PCR reads; one entry per CDR3 protein. This table holds 440,000 or so distinct CDR3 sequences, around two fifths found once. Sequencing was performed on PBMCs, taken before TCRalphabeta/CD19-depleted stem cell transplant. These receptor sequences come from a girl aged 2 to 9 with aplastic anemia, due to receive a stem cell transplant. Both conserved end residues are part of each CDR3. The D gene is left open where the match is weak. Some rows have no size entry. The others give once, few or many, or a class for an expanded clone.

d_call	v_call	clone_size	j_call	cdr3_aa	cdr3_nt
.	TRBV6-1	few	TRBJ2-7	CASSDRGSSSYEQYF	TGTGCCAGCAGTGATCGGGGGTCGAGCTCCTACGAGCAGTACTTC
TRBD2	TRBV20-1	.	TRBJ2-5	CSAGGGGVGQETQYF	TGCAGTGCCGGTGGGGGGGGAGTGGGCCAAGAGACCCAGTACTTC
.	TRBV28	.	TRBJ2-5	CASWSRGRGPQETQYF	TGTGCCAGCTGGTCAAGAGGGCGGGGGCCCCAAGAGACCCAGTACTTC
.	TRBV7-9	.	TRBJ1-1	CASSSGLMNTEAFF	TGTGCCAGCAGCAGCGGACTGATGAACACTGAAGCTTTCTTT
.	TRBV10-3	.	TRBJ2-1	CATRNRVGNEQFF	TGTGCCACGCGCAACAGGGTGGGCAATGAGCAGTTCTTC
TRBD1	TRBV4-2	.	TRBJ2-5	CASSQDATGEETQYF	TGTGCCAGCAGCCAAGACGCCACAGGGGAAGAGACCCAGTACTTC
.	TRBV20-1	.	TRBJ2-2	CSASRGWTGELFF	TGCAGTGCTAGTCGGGGCTGGACCGGGGAGCTGTTTTTT
.	TRBV5-1	many	TRBJ2-5	CASISGEHYQETQYF	TGCGCCAGCATCTCCGGGGAGCACTACCAAGAGACCCAGTACTTC
TRBD1	TRBV20-1	.	TRBJ2-4	CSASPGQGFKNIQYF	TGCAGTGCTTCCCCGGGACAGGGTTTTAAAAACATTCAGTACTTC
.	TRBV12-3/TRBV12-4	many	TRBJ2-5	CASRPGLTETQYF	TGTGCCAGCAGGCCGGGACTTACAGAGACCCAGTACTTC
.	TRBV28	.	TRBJ2-2	CASRDRANTGELFF	TGTGCCAGCAGAGATAGGGCGAACACCGGGGAGCTGTTTTTT
TRBD2	TRBV6-5	few	TRBJ2-1	CASSYSTSGKNEQFF	TGTGCCAGCAGTTACAGTACTAGCGGTAAGAATGAGCAGTTCTTC
.	TRBV5-1	many	TRBJ2-7	CASQGDGSSYEQYF	TGCGCCAGCCAAGGGGACGGCAGCTCCTACGAGCAGTACTTC
.	TRBV5-1	.	TRBJ2-1	CASSRGNSLSYNEQFF	TGCGCCAGCAGCCGAGGTAACTCCCTCTCCTACAATGAGCAGTTCTTC
.	TRBV20-1	.	TRBJ2-3	CSAQGGRGRTDTQYF	TGCAGTGCTCAAGGAGGGAGGGGGAGGACAGATACGCAGTATTTT
TRBD1	TRBV12-3/TRBV12-4	few	TRBJ2-7	CASSLRTGSAEQYF	TGTGCCAGCAGTCTCAGGACAGGGTCGGCCGAGCAGTACTTC
.	TRBV12-3/TRBV12-4	.	TRBJ2-2	CASSFPRLEMVGELFF	TGTGCCAGCAGTTTCCCCCGGCTAGAGATGGTCGGGGAGCTGTTTTTT
TRBD2	TRBV25-1	once	TRBJ2-1	CASSETGGRSYNEQFF	TGTGCCAGCAGTGAAACGGGCGGGAGATCCTACAATGAGCAGTTCTTC
.	TRBV9	.	TRBJ1-4	CASSAVREEKLFF	TGTGCCAGCAGCGCGGTGAGGGAGGAAAAACTGTTTTTT
.	TRBV20-1	.	TRBJ1-2	CSARDLVADSLGYTF	TGCAGTGCTAGAGATCTTGTGGCAGACTCATTAGGGTACACCTTC
TRBD2	TRBV6-5	.	TRBJ2-7	CASSYGTSGGTEQYF	TGTGCCAGCAGTTACGGGACTAGCGGGGGCACCGAGCAGTACTTC
TRBD2	TRBV5-1	many	TRBJ2-3	CASSLSLAGNTDTQYF	TGCGCCAGCAGCTTGTCGCTAGCGGGAAACACAGATACGCAGTATTTT
TRBD2	TRBV27	many	TRBJ2-7	CASTHLGGISGNSYEQYF	TGTGCCAGCACGCACTTGGGTGGTATAAGCGGGAACTCCTACGAGCAGTACTTC
.	TRBV20-1	.	TRBJ1-2	CSAGPGLTGLYGYTF	TGCAGTGCTGGGCCCGGCCTGACGGGACTCTATGGCTACACCTTC
.	TRBV11-3	many	TRBJ2-2	CASSPRGNTGELFF	TGTGCCAGCTCCCCCCGCGGGAACACCGGGGAGCTGTTTTTT
.	TRBV18	.	TRBJ1-1	CASSPDRSTEAFF	TGTGCCAGCTCACCAGACAGGAGCACTGAAGCTTTCTTT
.	TRBV28	.	TRBJ2-2	CASRGQRGIGNTGELFF	TGTGCCAGCAGAGGCCAGAGGGGTATAGGGAACACCGGGGAGCTGTTTTTT
TRBD1	TRBV5-1	.	TRBJ1-4	CASSLRTGQATNEKLFF	TGCGCCAGCAGCTTGAGGACAGGGCAGGCAACTAATGAAAAACTGTTTTTT
TRBD1	TRBV5-4	.	TRBJ1-1	CASSLRRQGGTEAFF	TGTGCCAGCAGCTTACGCCGGCAGGGGGGTACTGAAGCTTTCTTT
.	TRBV12-3/TRBV12-4	.	TRBJ2-7	CASSLDHLGLGQGGYEQYF	TGTGCCAGCAGTTTAGATCATCTGGGTTTGGGTCAGGGGGGTTACGAGCAGTACTTC
TRBD1	TRBV5-5	.	TRBJ2-7	CASSLGDRRTYEQYF	TGTGCCAGCAGCTTAGGGGACAGGAGGACCTACGAGCAGTACTTC
.	TRBV27	many	TRBJ1-1	CASSPWQGGNTEAFF	TGTGCCAGCAGTCCCTGGCAGGGAGGGAACACTGAAGCTTTCTTT
TRBD1	TRBV7-9	.	TRBJ1-1	CASSPPRDSAVNTEAFF	TGTGCCAGCAGCCCACCTCGGGACAGCGCAGTGAACACTGAAGCTTTCTTT
.	TRBV12-3/TRBV12-4	.	TRBJ1-3	CASSFGRGGNTTYF	TGTGCCAGCAGTTTCGGCAGGGGTGGAAACACCACATATTTT
TRBD2	TRBV7-2	.	TRBJ2-3	CASSPIAGGRTDTQYF	TGTGCCAGCAGCCCAATAGCGGGGGGACGCACAGATACGCAGTATTTT
TRBD1	TRBV15	.	TRBJ2-3	CATSATGGPTDTQYF	TGTGCCACCAGCGCTACAGGGGGCCCCACAGATACGCAGTATTTT
TRBD2	TRBV20-1	.	TRBJ2-3	CSARVLPTSGPDTQYF	TGCAGTGCTAGAGTCCTCCCGACTAGCGGGCCAGATACGCAGTATTTT
TRBD2	TRBV2	once	TRBJ2-7	CASSEGGRTYEQYF	TGTGCCAGCAGTGAAGGCGGGAGGACCTACGAGCAGTACTTC
.	TRBV29-1	.	TRBJ1-1	CSSWGGLNTEAFF	TGCAGCTCTTGGGGGGGGCTGAACACTGAAGCTTTCTTT
.	TRBV12-3/TRBV12-4	many	TRBJ1-1	CASSFGGSEAFF	TGTGCCAGCAGTTTCGGGGGCTCTGAAGCTTTCTTT
.	TRBV20-1	many	TRBJ1-1	CSANPGGAKAEAFF	TGCAGTGCAAATCCGGGTGGGGCCAAGGCTGAAGCTTTCTTT
TRBD2	TRBV7-6	.	TRBJ2-7	CASSLSAAEAGGEQYF	TGTGCCAGCAGCTTAAGTGCGGCGGAGGCGGGAGGCGAGCAGTACTTC
TRBD1	TRBV29-1	.	TRBJ2-7	CSVTDRGRSYEQYF	TGCAGCGTAACGGACAGGGGGCGCAGCTACGAGCAGTACTTC
.	TRBV7-8	few	TRBJ2-7	CASSLVRRAHEQYF	TGTGCCAGCAGCTTAGTTCGTAGGGCCCACGAGCAGTACTTC
TRBD1	TRBV9	.	TRBJ1-2	CASRGDSYGYTF	TGTGCCAGCAGGGGGGACAGCTATGGCTACACCTTC
.	TRBV7-9	.	TRBJ2-7	CASSVTGTHEQYF	TGTGCCAGCAGCGTAACAGGGACCCACGAGCAGTACTTC
TRBD1	TRBV20-1	.	TRBJ2-5	CSASPDRGFRETQYF	TGCAGTGCTAGTCCCGACAGGGGGTTTAGAGAGACCCAGTACTTC
TRBD2	TRBV28	few	TRBJ2-1	CASTRDSGEGYNEQFF	TGTGCCAGCACCCGGGATAGCGGGGAGGGCTACAATGAGCAGTTCTTC
.	TRBV9	few	TRBJ1-3	CASSLDSPGNTIYF	TGTGCCAGCAGCTTGGACTCCCCTGGAAACACCATATATTTT
.	TRBV5-1	many	TRBJ2-1	CASTRRGGSYNEQFF	TGCGCCAGCACTCGGAGGGGGGGATCCTACAATGAGCAGTTCTTC
TRBD2	TRBV7-3	many	TRBJ2-1	CASRASGSSYNEQFF	TGTGCCAGCAGGGCTAGCGGAAGCTCCTACAATGAGCAGTTCTTC
.	TRBV20-1	few	TRBJ2-7	CSAPDGSYEQYF	TGCAGTGCTCCGGACGGCTCCTACGAGCAGTACTTC
TRBD1	TRBV7-6	.	TRBJ2-5	CASSVQGAVRETQYF	TGTGCCAGCAGCGTTCAGGGGGCTGTGAGAGAGACCCAGTACTTC
.	TRBV11-2	.	TRBJ2-7	CASSPDRGGAVYEQYF	TGTGCCAGCAGCCCCGACCGAGGGGGGGCCGTATACGAGCAGTACTTC
TRBD2	TRBV27	.	TRBJ2-7	CASRPGLAGRRTYEQYF	TGTGCCAGCAGACCGGGACTAGCGGGCCGACGTACCTACGAGCAGTACTTC